What follows describes a single T cell receptor beta chain. Germline V gene sequence: CDR1 KGHSH, CDR2 LQKENI. This CDR3 is built from 17 residues. The V and J ends lost 3 bases and 5 bases respectively, with 19 bases between them. With 60 Vbeta and 13 Jbeta primers, the PCR was carried out. Only in-frame clones appear in the TCRdb table, and some are missing; sequencing was by immunoSEQ multiplex PCR. Of roughly 180,000 clones in the sample, around 80% were seen once. These data come from a study of cytomegalovirus exposure and HLA in healthy donors. The sequencing sample was made of PBMCs. The genes are TRBV18 and TRBJ2-2, with D perhaps TRBD1 (6 bases). The receptor was isolated from a man between 18 and 29 years old in good health and CMV-seronegative. The CDR3 DNA follows: TGTGCCAGCTCACCTGCGACAGGTCGAAATGGAACCGGGGAGCTGTTTTTT. Amino acid sequence: CASSPATGRNGTGELFF.